The rows below give T cell receptor beta chains drawn from one sample of a study of shared clonotypes between healthy human individuals. Clones were read by immunoSEQ multiplex PCR, and TCRdb kept only the in-frame ones, dropping some. Of 1.5 million to 1.9 million clones in the sample, 95% to 99% were seen once. The sequenced sample consisted of naive CD4+ T cells sorted from blood. These TCRs come from a man aged 25-45 years in good health. CDR3s include the opening cysteine and the closing phenylalanine or tryptophan. The order of the fields is CDR3 protein, CDR3 DNA, clone size, D gene, V gene, J gene. D genes are given only for firm matches. The size field is filled for only some rows; it gives once, few, many or a size class.

CDR3 protein: CASSLSGYVLTF
CDR3 DNA: TGTGCCAGCAGCTTATCAGGGTACGTCCTGACTTTC
clone size: .
D gene: .
V gene: TRBV11-2
J gene: TRBJ2-6

CDR3 protein: CAIKVGQDTDTQYF
CDR3 DNA: TGTGCCATCAAGGTAGGGCAGGACACAGATACGCAGTATTTT
clone size: .
D gene: .
V gene: TRBV10-3
J gene: TRBJ2-3

CDR3 protein: CASSFSRQTTNEKLFF
CDR3 DNA: TGTGCCAGCAGCTTCAGCAGACAGACAACTAATGAAAAACTGTTTTTT
clone size: .
D gene: .
V gene: TRBV5-8
J gene: TRBJ1-4

CDR3 protein: CASSSQAAPSYEQYF
CDR3 DNA: TGCGCCAGCAGCTCTCAGGCCGCGCCATCCTACGAGCAGTACTTC
clone size: .
D gene: .
V gene: TRBV5-1
J gene: TRBJ2-7

CDR3 protein: CASSLLAGGQETQYF
CDR3 DNA: TGTGCCAGCAGCTTACTAGCGGGAGGGCAAGAGACCCAGTACTTC
clone size: .
D gene: TRBD2
V gene: TRBV7-8
J gene: TRBJ2-5

CDR3 protein: CSANYLEQFF
CDR3 DNA: TGCAGTGCTAACTACTTGGAGCAGTTCTTC
clone size: .
D gene: .
V gene: TRBV20-1
J gene: TRBJ2-1

CDR3 protein: CASSSTGLNTEAFF
CDR3 DNA: TGTGCCAGCAGTTCGACAGGGTTGAACACTGAAGCTTTCTTT
clone size: few
D gene: TRBD1
V gene: TRBV6-5
J gene: TRBJ1-1

CDR3 protein: CASSPRGGEGLGEQFF
CDR3 DNA: TGTGCCAGCTCACCACGCGGGGGTGAGGGTTTGGGTGAGCAGTTCTTC
clone size: once
D gene: TRBD2
V gene: TRBV18
J gene: TRBJ2-1

CDR3 protein: CSVEGAGGPYNEQFF
CDR3 DNA: TGCAGCGTTGAAGGAGCGGGAGGACCCTACAATGAGCAGTTCTTC
clone size: once
D gene: TRBD2
V gene: TRBV29-1
J gene: TRBJ2-1

CDR3 protein: CASRSGTGDPPGVF
CDR3 DNA: TGTGCCAGCCGGTCAGGGACAGGGGACCCCCCGGGTGTTTTT
clone size: .
D gene: TRBD1
V gene: TRBV2
J gene: TRBJ1-4

CDR3 protein: CASSQGTQNTEAFF
CDR3 DNA: TGCGCCAGCAGCCAAGGGACACAGAACACTGAAGCTTTCTTT
clone size: .
D gene: .
V gene: TRBV4-3
J gene: TRBJ1-1

CDR3 protein: CASSDWPGSGEQYF
CDR3 DNA: TGTGCCAGCAGTGACTGGCCGGGATCGGGGGAGCAGTACTTC
clone size: .
D gene: .
V gene: TRBV6-4
J gene: TRBJ2-7

CDR3 protein: CASSPFTGMDEQFF
CDR3 DNA: TGTGCCAGCTCACCATTCACAGGGATGGATGAGCAGTTCTTC
clone size: once
D gene: .
V gene: TRBV18
J gene: TRBJ2-1

CDR3 protein: CASSLEGWSYEQYF
CDR3 DNA: TGCGCCAGCAGCTTGGAGGGGTGGTCCTACGAGCAGTACTTC
clone size: .
D gene: .
V gene: TRBV5-1
J gene: TRBJ2-7

CDR3 protein: CASRAMFYEQYF
CDR3 DNA: TGTGCCAGCAGGGCTATGTTCTACGAGCAGTACTTC
clone size: .
D gene: .
V gene: TRBV28
J gene: TRBJ2-7

CDR3 protein: CAWTRGLNTEAFF
CDR3 DNA: TGTGCCTGGACCCGGGGACTGAACACTGAAGCTTTCTTT
clone size: .
D gene: .
V gene: TRBV30
J gene: TRBJ1-1

CDR3 protein: CASSKTGTPNTDTQYF
CDR3 DNA: TGTGCCAGTAGTAAAACCGGGACACCTAACACAGATACGCAGTATTTT
clone size: .
D gene: .
V gene: TRBV19
J gene: TRBJ2-3

CDR3 protein: CASSFRTTYNEQFF
CDR3 DNA: TGTGCCAGCAGCTTCCGGACAACCTACAATGAGCAGTTCTTC
clone size: .
D gene: .
V gene: TRBV13
J gene: TRBJ2-1

CDR3 protein: CASSPQATSNEKLFF
CDR3 DNA: TGTGCCAGCTCACCCCAGGCGACCTCTAATGAAAAACTGTTTTTT
clone size: .
D gene: .
V gene: TRBV18
J gene: TRBJ1-4

CDR3 protein: CSVLRTRAEAFF
CDR3 DNA: TGCAGCGTTCTAAGGACTCGGGCTGAAGCTTTCTTT
clone size: .
D gene: .
V gene: TRBV29-1
J gene: TRBJ1-1

CDR3 protein: CASRRTLSSYEQYF
CDR3 DNA: TGTGCCAGCAGAAGGACACTGAGCTCCTACGAGCAGTACTTC
clone size: once
D gene: .
V gene: TRBV6-5
J gene: TRBJ2-7

CDR3 protein: CSVEDSPEAFF
CDR3 DNA: TGCAGCGTTGAAGACAGTCCTGAAGCTTTCTTT
clone size: .
D gene: .
V gene: TRBV29-1
J gene: TRBJ1-1

CDR3 protein: CASTEAGGFYEQYF
CDR3 DNA: TGTGCCAGCACTGAGGCGGGGGGGTTCTACGAGCAGTACTTC
clone size: .
D gene: TRBD2
V gene: TRBV6-5
J gene: TRBJ2-7

CDR3 protein: CASSPLGGGNTGELFF
CDR3 DNA: TGCGCCAGCAGCCCCCTGGGGGGCGGGAACACCGGGGAGCTGTTTTTT
clone size: once
D gene: .
V gene: TRBV5-1
J gene: TRBJ2-2

CDR3 protein: CASSRVWQATNEKLFF
CDR3 DNA: TGTGCCAGCAGCCGAGTATGGCAGGCAACTAATGAAAAACTGTTTTTT
clone size: .
D gene: .
V gene: TRBV7-9
J gene: TRBJ1-4

CDR3 protein: CASSQLTGTGTNNEQFF
CDR3 DNA: TGCGCCAGCAGCCAACTTACCGGGACAGGGACCAACAATGAGCAGTTCTTC
clone size: .
D gene: TRBD1
V gene: TRBV4-3
J gene: TRBJ2-1

CDR3 protein: CASTHRDYTGEQYF
CDR3 DNA: TGTGCCAGCACTCACCGGGACTACACGGGAGAGCAGTACTTC
clone size: .
D gene: TRBD2
V gene: TRBV6-6
J gene: TRBJ2-7

CDR3 protein: CASSLGDTQYF
CDR3 DNA: TGCGCCAGCAGCTTGGGAGATACGCAGTATTTT
clone size: few
D gene: .
V gene: TRBV5-1
J gene: TRBJ2-3

CDR3 protein: CASSLGGRPYEQYF
CDR3 DNA: TGTGCCAGCAGTTTGGGGGGGAGACCCTACGAGCAGTACTTC
clone size: .
D gene: TRBD2
V gene: TRBV6-6
J gene: TRBJ2-7

CDR3 protein: CASSLDLYNEQFF
CDR3 DNA: TGTGCCAGCAGCCTGGACCTATACAATGAGCAGTTCTTC
clone size: .
D gene: .
V gene: TRBV9
J gene: TRBJ2-1

CDR3 protein: CASSLKASSTEAFF
CDR3 DNA: TGCGCCAGCAGCTTGAAAGCAAGCTCCACTGAAGCTTTCTTT
clone size: .
D gene: .
V gene: TRBV5-1
J gene: TRBJ1-1

CDR3 protein: CASSVVGLAGDWDGSDTQYF
CDR3 DNA: TGTGCCAGCAGCGTAGTTGGACTAGCGGGCGACTGGGATGGTTCAGATACGCAGTATTTT
clone size: .
D gene: TRBD2
V gene: TRBV9
J gene: TRBJ2-3

CDR3 protein: CATSRDLGRQETQYF
CDR3 DNA: TGTGCCACCAGCAGAGATCTTGGCAGACAAGAGACCCAGTACTTC
clone size: .
D gene: .
V gene: TRBV15
J gene: TRBJ2-5

CDR3 protein: CASTLTGGNTEAFF
CDR3 DNA: TGTGCCAGCACCTTGACAGGGGGCAACACTGAAGCTTTCTTT
clone size: .
D gene: TRBD1
V gene: TRBV18
J gene: TRBJ1-1

CDR3 protein: CASSPGQPFGLTQYF
CDR3 DNA: TGTGCCAGCAGTCCGGGACAACCCTTCGGGTTAACCCAGTACTTC
clone size: .
D gene: .
V gene: TRBV6-5
J gene: TRBJ2-5

CDR3 protein: CASSLGLAEAFF
CDR3 DNA: TGTGCCAGCAGTCTCGGACTTGCTGAAGCTTTCTTT
clone size: .
D gene: .
V gene: TRBV6-6
J gene: TRBJ1-1

CDR3 protein: CASSLRRQGELFF
CDR3 DNA: TGTGCCAGCAGCCTCAGGAGACAGGGTGAACTGTTTTTT
clone size: .
D gene: TRBD1
V gene: TRBV28
J gene: TRBJ1-4

CDR3 protein: CASSERAGGPDEQFF
CDR3 DNA: TGCGCCAGCAGTGAGAGGGCGGGAGGGCCTGATGAGCAGTTCTTC
clone size: .
D gene: TRBD2
V gene: TRBV10-1
J gene: TRBJ2-1

CDR3 protein: CASSLGPQGIANQPQHF
CDR3 DNA: TGCGCCAGCAGCTTAGGGCCACAGGGAATAGCCAATCAGCCCCAGCATTTT
clone size: .
D gene: .
V gene: TRBV5-1
J gene: TRBJ1-5

CDR3 protein: CASSSRDYRSYNEQFF
CDR3 DNA: TGCGCCAGCAGCTCGAGGGACTACCGCTCCTACAATGAGCAGTTCTTC
clone size: .
D gene: TRBD2
V gene: TRBV5-1
J gene: TRBJ2-1

CDR3 protein: CASSLRAGVYEQYF
CDR3 DNA: TGTGCCAGCAGCTTGAGAGCGGGAGTTTACGAGCAGTACTTC
clone size: .
D gene: TRBD2
V gene: TRBV5-4
J gene: TRBJ2-7